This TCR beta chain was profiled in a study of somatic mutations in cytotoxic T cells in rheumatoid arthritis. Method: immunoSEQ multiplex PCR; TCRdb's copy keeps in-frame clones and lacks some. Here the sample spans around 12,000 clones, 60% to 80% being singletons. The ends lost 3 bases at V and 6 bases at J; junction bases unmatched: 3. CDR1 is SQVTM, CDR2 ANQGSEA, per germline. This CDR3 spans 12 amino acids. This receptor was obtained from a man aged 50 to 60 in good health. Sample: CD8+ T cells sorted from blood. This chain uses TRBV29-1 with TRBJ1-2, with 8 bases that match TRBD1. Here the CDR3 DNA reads TGCAGCGTTGAGACAGGGGTGGATGGCTACACCTTC. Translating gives CSVETGVDGYTF. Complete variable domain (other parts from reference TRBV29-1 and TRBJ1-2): SAVISQKPSRDICQRGTSLTIQCQVDSQVTMMFWYRQQPGQSLTLIATANQGSEATYESGFVIDKFPISRPNLTFSTLTVSNMSPEDSSIYLCSVETGVDGYTFGSGTRLTVV.